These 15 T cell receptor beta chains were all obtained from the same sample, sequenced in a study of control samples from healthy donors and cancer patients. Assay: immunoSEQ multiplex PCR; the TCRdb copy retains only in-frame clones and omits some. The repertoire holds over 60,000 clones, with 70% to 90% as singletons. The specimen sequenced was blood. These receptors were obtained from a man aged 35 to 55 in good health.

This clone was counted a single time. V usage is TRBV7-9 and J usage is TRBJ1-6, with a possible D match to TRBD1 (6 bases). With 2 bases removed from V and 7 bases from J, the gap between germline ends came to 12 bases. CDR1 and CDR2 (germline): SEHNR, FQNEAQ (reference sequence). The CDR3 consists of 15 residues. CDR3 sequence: CASSLKGGNNSPLHF. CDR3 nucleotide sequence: TGTGCCAGCAGCTTAAAGGGGGGTAACAATTCACCCCTCCACTTT.

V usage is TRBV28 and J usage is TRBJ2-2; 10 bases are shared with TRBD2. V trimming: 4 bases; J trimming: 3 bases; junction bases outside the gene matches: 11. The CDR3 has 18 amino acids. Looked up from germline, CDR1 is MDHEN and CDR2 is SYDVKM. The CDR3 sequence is CASSWPSLAGEYTGELFF. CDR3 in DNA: TGTGCCAGCAGTTGGCCTTCTCTAGCGGGAGAATACACCGGGGAGCTGTTTTTT.

The DNA for the CDR3 is TGTGCCAGCAGCTTAGCATTGAACTATGGCTACACCTTC. Amino acids: CASSLALNYGYTF. The chain carries TRBV11-2 and TRBJ1-2; the D is unclear. This CDR3 contains 13 residues. V was pared by 1 base and J by 2 bases, with 5 bases between. CDR1 is SGHAT, CDR2 FQNNGV, per germline. Complete variable domain (other parts from reference TRBV11-2 and TRBJ1-2): EAGVAQSPRYKIIEKRQSVAFWCNPISGHATLYWYQQILGQGPKLLIQFQNNGVVDDSQLPKDRFSAERLKGVDSTLKIQPAKLEDSAVYLCASSLALNYGYTFGSGTRLTVV.

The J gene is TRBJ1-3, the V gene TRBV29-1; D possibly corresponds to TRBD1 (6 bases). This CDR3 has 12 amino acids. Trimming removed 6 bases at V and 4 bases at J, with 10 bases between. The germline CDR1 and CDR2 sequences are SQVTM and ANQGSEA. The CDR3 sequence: CSVAGVGNTIYF. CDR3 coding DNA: TGCAGCGTGGCAGGGGTAGGAAACACCATATATTTT.

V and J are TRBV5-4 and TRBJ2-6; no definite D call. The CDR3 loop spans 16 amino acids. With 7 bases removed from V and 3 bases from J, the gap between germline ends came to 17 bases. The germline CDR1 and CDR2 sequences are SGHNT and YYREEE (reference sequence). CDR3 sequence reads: CASRPSSSIGANVLTF. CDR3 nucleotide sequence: TGTGCCAGCCGACCCTCATCGTCCATTGGGGCCAACGTCCTGACTTTC.

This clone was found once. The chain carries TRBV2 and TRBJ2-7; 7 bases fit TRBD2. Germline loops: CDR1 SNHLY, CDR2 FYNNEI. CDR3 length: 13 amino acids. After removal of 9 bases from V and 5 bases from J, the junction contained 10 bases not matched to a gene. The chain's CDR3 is CASSTGLSDEQYF. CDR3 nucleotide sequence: TGTGCCAGTTCTACGGGACTAAGCGACGAGCAGTACTTC.

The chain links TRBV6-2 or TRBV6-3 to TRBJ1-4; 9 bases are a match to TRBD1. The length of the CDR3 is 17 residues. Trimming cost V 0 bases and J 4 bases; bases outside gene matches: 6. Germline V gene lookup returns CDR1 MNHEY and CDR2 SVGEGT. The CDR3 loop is CASSYSFPGQGNEKLFF. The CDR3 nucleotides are TGTGCCAGCAGTTACTCGTTTCCGGGACAGGGTAATGAAAAACTGTTTTTT.

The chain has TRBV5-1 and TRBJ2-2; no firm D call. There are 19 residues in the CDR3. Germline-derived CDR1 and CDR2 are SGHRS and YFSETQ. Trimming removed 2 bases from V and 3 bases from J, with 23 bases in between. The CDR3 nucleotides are TGCGCCAGCAGCTTCACCCGCAATCTGACACAACTTCACACCGGGGAGCTGTTTTTT. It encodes CASSFTRNLTQLHTGELFF.

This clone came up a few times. DNA for the CDR3: TGTGCCAGCAGCACAGGGGAGAATCAGCCCCAGCATTTT. Translating it yields CASSTGENQPQHF. The J gene is TRBJ1-5, the V gene TRBV7-3, with TRBD1 matching 7 bases. The J segment lost 4 bases and the V segment lost 5 bases, leaving 2 bases of the junction unmatched. The CDR3 length is 13 residues. Germline CDR1 SGHTA, CDR2 FQGTGA.

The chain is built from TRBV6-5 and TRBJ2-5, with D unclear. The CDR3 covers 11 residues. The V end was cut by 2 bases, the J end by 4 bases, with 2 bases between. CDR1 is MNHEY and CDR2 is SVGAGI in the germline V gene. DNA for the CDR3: TGTGCCAGCAGTTACGGAGAGACCCAGTACTTC. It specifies CASSYGETQYF.

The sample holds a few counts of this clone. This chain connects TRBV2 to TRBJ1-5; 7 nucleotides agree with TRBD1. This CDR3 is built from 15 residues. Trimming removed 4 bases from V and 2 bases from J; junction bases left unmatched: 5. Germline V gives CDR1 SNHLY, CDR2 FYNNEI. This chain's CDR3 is CASSGETGRNQPQHF. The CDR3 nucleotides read TGTGCCAGCAGTGGAGAGACAGGGCGCAATCAGCCCCAGCATTTT.

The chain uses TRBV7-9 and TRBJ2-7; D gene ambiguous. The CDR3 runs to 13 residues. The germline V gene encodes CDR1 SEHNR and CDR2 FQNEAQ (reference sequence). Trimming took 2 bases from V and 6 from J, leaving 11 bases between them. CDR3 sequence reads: CASSLNLASEQYF. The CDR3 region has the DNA TGTGCCAGCAGCTTAAACCTGGCTAGCGAGCAGTACTTC.

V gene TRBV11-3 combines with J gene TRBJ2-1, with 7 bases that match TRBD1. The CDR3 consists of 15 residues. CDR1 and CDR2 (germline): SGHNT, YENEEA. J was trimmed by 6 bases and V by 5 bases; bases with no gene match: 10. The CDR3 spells CASSGTGVGGNEQFF. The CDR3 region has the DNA TGTGCCAGCAGCGGAACAGGGGTAGGGGGCAATGAGCAGTTCTTC.

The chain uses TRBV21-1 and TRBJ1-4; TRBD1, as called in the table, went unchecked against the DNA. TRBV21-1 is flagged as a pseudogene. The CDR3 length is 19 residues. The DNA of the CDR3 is TGTGCCAGCAGTACGACGACGACAGGATTAAATGCAACTAATGAAAAACTGTTTTTT. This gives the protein CASSTTTTGLNATNEKLFF.

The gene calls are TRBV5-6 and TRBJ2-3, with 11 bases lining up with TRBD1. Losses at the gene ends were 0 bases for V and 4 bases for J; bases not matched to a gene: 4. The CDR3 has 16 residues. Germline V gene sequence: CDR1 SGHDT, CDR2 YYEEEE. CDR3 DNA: TGTGCCAGCAGCTTGGGAGGACAGGGGGCCGCAGATACGCAGTATTTT. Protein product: CASSLGGQGAADTQYF.